The clone carrying this TCR beta chain was seen a handful of times. MiXCR, applied by TCRdb to the 5' RACE reads, yields one record per CDR3 protein. The table shows about 890,000 distinct CDR3 sequences, with 10% to 15% occurring only once. The CDR3 loop spans 16 amino acids. The V end was cut by 4 bases, the J end by 10 bases, with 25 bases between. Germline loops: CDR1 MNHNS, CDR2 SASEGT. These data come from a study of identical twins. Separately, the same data were catalogued under a study of yellow fever vaccine responses in identical twins.

The receptor's source is a woman aged 18-29 years in good health. The V and J genes are TRBV6-1 and TRBJ2-5; D is possibly TRBD2 (5 bases). Sequencing was carried out using PBMCs. CDR3 in amino acids: CASSALTRSYDGVQYF. The CDR3 bases are TGTGCCAGCAGTGCATTGACAAGGTCTTATGACGGGGTCCAGTACTTC.